The rows below give T cell receptor beta chains drawn from one sample of a study of cytomegalovirus exposure and HLA in healthy donors. Repertoires were generated with immunoSEQ multiplex PCR, while TCRdb's copy carries only in-frame clones and drops some. The sample has about 140,000 clones, roughly 79% seen once. Sample: PBMCs. Receptor source: a man aged 30 to 45 in good health and CMV-seropositive. Both conserved end residues are part of each CDR3. Fields, in order: J gene, V gene, D gene, clone size, CDR3 protein, CDR3 DNA. D genes are given only for firm matches. Size is stated for part of the rows, as once, few or many counts, or as a class when the clone is expanded.

TRBJ2-1	TRBV6-4	TRBD1	-	CASSGRDRGGVGEQFF	TGTGCCAGCAGTGGAAGGGACAGGGGTGGGGTCGGTGAGCAGTTCTTC
TRBJ1-2	TRBV7-2	TRBD1	-	CASSPSGTGDGYTF	TGTGCCAGCAGCCCGTCCGGGACAGGCGACGGCTACACCTTC
TRBJ1-1	TRBV27	-	-	CASSSYRDMAEAFF	TGTGCCAGCAGTTCTTACAGAGATATGGCTGAAGCTTTCTTT
TRBJ2-1	TRBV6-5	-	-	CASEDGGNEQFF	TGTGCCAGCGAGGACGGGGGCAATGAGCAGTTCTTC
TRBJ2-6	TRBV6-1	-	-	CASREISGTGANVLTF	TGTGCCAGCAGAGAAATTTCCGGGACAGGGGCCAACGTCCTGACTTTC
TRBJ2-5	TRBV6-1	-	few	CASSRLVRETQYF	TGTGCCAGCAGTAGACTAGTACGGGAGACCCAGTACTTC
TRBJ2-5	TRBV5-4	-	-	CASSHPGLHQETQYF	TGTGCCAGCAGCCATCCGGGACTCCACCAAGAGACCCAGTACTTC
TRBJ2-1	TRBV13	-	-	CASSLSRDSNEQFF	TGTGCCAGCAGCTTATCTCGCGATTCCAATGAGCAGTTCTTC
TRBJ1-4	TRBV30	TRBD1	once	CAWSGQGGEKLFF	TGTGCCTGGAGTGGACAGGGTGGAGAAAAACTGTTTTTT
TRBJ1-2	TRBV6-5	-	-	CASTRLGDEDGYTF	TGTGCCAGCACCCGCTTAGGTGATGAGGATGGCTACACCTTC
TRBJ2-5	TRBV28	TRBD2	-	CASTPIASGQETQYF	TGTGCCAGCACCCCTATCGCTAGCGGCCAAGAGACCCAGTACTTC
TRBJ1-5	TRBV19	-	-	CASSNSQGSQPQHF	TGTGCCAGTAGTAATTCCCAGGGCAGTCAGCCCCAGCATTTT
TRBJ2-5	TRBV5-6	TRBD2	-	CASSLEGTSGRTSQETQYF	TGTGCCAGCAGCTTGGAGGGGACTAGCGGGAGAACGAGCCAAGAGACCCAGTACTTC
TRBJ1-6	TRBV28	-	-	CASRELSDNSPLHF	TGTGCCAGCAGGGAGTTGTCAGATAATTCACCCCTCCACTTT
TRBJ2-7	TRBV11-3	TRBD1	-	CASSLSTGGWYEQYF	TGTGCCAGCAGCCTATCGACAGGGGGCTGGTACGAGCAGTACTTC
TRBJ1-5	TRBV5-8	-	-	CASSTYSGRHQPQHF	TGTGCCAGCAGCACCTATTCCGGGAGACATCAGCCCCAGCATTTT
TRBJ1-1	TRBV10-1	TRBD1	-	CASSHRDRAWNTEAFF	TGCGCCAGCTCTCACCGGGACAGGGCATGGAACACTGAAGCTTTCTTT
TRBJ2-5	TRBV19	-	-	CASSQGASPPETQYF	TGTGCCAGTTCCCAAGGAGCTAGCCCCCCAGAGACCCAGTACTTC
TRBJ2-7	TRBV9	TRBD2	-	CASSPGTSGSAYEQYF	TGTGCCAGCAGCCCCGGGACTAGCGGGAGCGCCTACGAGCAGTACTTC
TRBJ2-7	TRBV7-7	-	-	CASSLGAGGGSSYEQYF	TGTGCTAGCAGCTTAGGAGCGGGTGGGGGGTCCTCCTACGAGCAGTACTTC
TRBJ2-1	TRBV5-5	TRBD2	-	CASSRGLAAYNEQFF	TGTGCCAGCAGCCGCGGACTAGCGGCCTACAATGAGCAGTTCTTC
TRBJ2-3	TRBV5-4	TRBD2	-	CASSLTSGTDTQYF	TGTGCCAGCAGCTTGACTAGCGGCACAGATACGCAGTATTTT
TRBJ2-7	TRBV19	TRBD2	-	CASSTGLEGYEQYF	TGTGCCAGTAGTACAGGACTAGAAGGCTACGAGCAGTACTTC
TRBJ2-3	TRBV5-4	TRBD2	once	CASSLRLAGGADTQYF	TGTGCCAGCAGCCTGCGCTTGGCGGGAGGTGCAGATACGCAGTATTTT
TRBJ2-2	TRBV5-4	TRBD2	-	CASSELAVNTGELFF	TGTGCCAGCAGCGAACTAGCGGTTAACACCGGGGAGCTGTTTTTT
TRBJ1-1	TRBV28	TRBD1	-	CASTPADRVGMNTEAFF	TGTGCCAGCACTCCCGCGGACAGGGTTGGCATGAACACTGAAGCTTTCTTT
TRBJ2-7	TRBV11-2	TRBD2	-	CASSPPGVAGLSGEQYF	TGTGCCAGCAGCCCCCCCGGAGTAGCGGGGTTGAGTGGGGAGCAGTACTTC
TRBJ1-5	TRBV30	TRBD1	-	CAWSGGQGLEPQHF	TGTGCCTGGAGTGGGGGACAGGGATTGGAGCCCCAGCATTTT
TRBJ1-1	TRBV6-5	-	-	CASSWREGDTEAFF	TGTGCCAGCAGCTGGAGGGAGGGAGACACTGAAGCTTTCTTT
TRBJ2-1	TRBV5-6	-	many	CASSLGLAILTYNEQFF	TGTGCCAGCAGCTTGGGTCTAGCGATTCTTACCTACAATGAGCAGTTCTTC
TRBJ2-1	TRBV29-1	TRBD1	-	CSVEEGTGNNEQFF	TGCAGCGTTGAAGAAGGGACAGGTAACAATGAGCAGTTCTTC
TRBJ1-1	TRBV5-6	-	-	CASSLTYREGNTEAFF	TGTGCCAGCAGCTTAACCTACAGGGAAGGGAACACTGAAGCTTTCTTT
TRBJ1-1	TRBV6-5	TRBD1	-	CASSYRTGGTEAFF	TGTGCCAGCAGTTACCGGACAGGGGGCACTGAAGCTTTCTTT
TRBJ1-4	TRBV4-2	-	-	CASSQTQGATNEKLFF	TGTGCCAGCAGCCAAACGCAGGGCGCAACTAATGAAAAACTGTTTTTT
TRBJ1-3	TRBV13	-	-	CASSFPPRSVSGNTIYF	TGTGCCAGCAGCTTCCCCCCCAGGTCGGTCTCTGGAAACACCATATATTTT